This TCR beta chain was identified during a study of cytomegalovirus exposure and HLA in healthy donors. The PCR ran on 60 Vbeta and 13 Jbeta primers. The protocol was immunoSEQ multiplex PCR, while the TCRdb copy is restricted to in-frame clones and leaves out a portion. This table holds nearly 200,000 clones, about nine tenths found once. This clone came up once. Its cognate antigen is unknown. CDR1 and CDR2 (germline): PRHDT, FYEKMQ (reference sequence). With V trimmed by 5 bases and J by 7 bases, 11 bases remained unmatched. CDR3 length equals 16 residues. Findings of the study overall: Later work found most CMV-associated TCR beta chains apparently HLA-restricted. Cytomegalovirus association was assigned to about 150 TCR beta chains.

V usage is TRBV13 and J usage is TRBJ1-5, with 10 bases fitting TRBD1. Sequencing used PBMCs. This clonotype was sampled from a man aged 25-40 years in good health and CMV-seronegative. The CDR3 sequence: CASSLGTGVIGQPQHF. As DNA, the CDR3 is TGTGCCAGCAGCCTGGGGACAGGGGTCATAGGGCAGCCCCAGCATTTT.